This is a list of T cell receptor beta chains from one sample in a study of blood T cell repertoires in COVID-19. Method: immunoSEQ multiplex PCR; TCRdb's copy keeps in-frame clones and lacks some. The repertoire holds about 91,000 clones, roughly four fifths seen once, with under 7.5% in the top ten. The source material was peripheral blood. The source is a man aged 45-65 years with active or convalescent COVID-19. The CDR3 runs from the conserved cysteine through the conserved F or W. A D gene is named only where the DNA matches it firmly. Some rows mark clone size as missing; the rest say once, few, many or name a class of expanded clone.

v_call: TRBV7-2
clone_size: NA
cdr3_length: 15
j_call: TRBJ2-1
d_call: NA
cdr3_nt: TGTGCCAGCAGCCAAACAGGGGGGGGCTACAATGAGCAGTTCTTC
cdr3_aa: CASSQTGGGYNEQFF

v_call: TRBV5-1
clone_size: NA
cdr3_length: 12
j_call: TRBJ2-1
d_call: NA
cdr3_nt: TGCGCCAGCAGCCTGGAAGGGGCCAAGCAGTTCTTC
cdr3_aa: CASSLEGAKQFF

v_call: TRBV5-6
clone_size: NA
cdr3_length: 15
j_call: TRBJ1-6
d_call: TRBD1
cdr3_nt: TGTGCCAGCAGCTCCCGGGACAGTGTTTCTTCACCCCTCCACTTT
cdr3_aa: CASSSRDSVSSPLHF

v_call: TRBV5-1
clone_size: NA
cdr3_length: 14
j_call: TRBJ1-1
d_call: NA
cdr3_nt: TGCGCCAGCAACGCAGGCTCCCTGGACACTGAAGCTTTCTTT
cdr3_aa: CASNAGSLDTEAFF

v_call: TRBV12-3/TRBV12-4
clone_size: NA
cdr3_length: 13
j_call: TRBJ1-6
d_call: NA
cdr3_nt: TGTGCCAGCAGTATTACAACAAATTCACCCCTCCACTTT
cdr3_aa: CASSITTNSPLHF

v_call: TRBV5-1
clone_size: NA
cdr3_length: 14
j_call: TRBJ2-5
d_call: TRBD2
cdr3_nt: TGCGCCAGCAGTCTTAGCGGGGTTCCGGAGACCCAGTACTTC
cdr3_aa: CASSLSGVPETQYF

v_call: TRBV5-1
clone_size: NA
cdr3_length: 14
j_call: TRBJ2-2
d_call: NA
cdr3_nt: TGCGCCAGCCGTGAGGCTTTTCAGGGCGGGGAGCTGTTTTTT
cdr3_aa: CASREAFQGGELFF

v_call: TRBV7-9
clone_size: NA
cdr3_length: 14
j_call: TRBJ1-4
d_call: TRBD1
cdr3_nt: TGTGCCAGCAGCTTGGGGACAGATAATGAAAAACTGTTTTTT
cdr3_aa: CASSLGTDNEKLFF

v_call: TRBV7-9
clone_size: NA
cdr3_length: 14
j_call: TRBJ1-5
d_call: NA
cdr3_nt: TGTGCCAGCAGCTTGGACACGCTCCATCAGCCCCAGCATTTT
cdr3_aa: CASSLDTLHQPQHF

v_call: TRBV7-6
clone_size: NA
cdr3_length: 13
j_call: TRBJ2-5
d_call: NA
cdr3_nt: TGTGCCAGCAGCTCGGGGTTCGGTGAGACCCAGTACTTC
cdr3_aa: CASSSGFGETQYF

v_call: TRBV7-9
clone_size: NA
cdr3_length: 14
j_call: TRBJ2-3
d_call: TRBD1
cdr3_nt: TGTGCCAGCAGCTCGGGACAGGGGTGGGATACGCAGTATTTT
cdr3_aa: CASSSGQGWDTQYF

v_call: TRBV7-6
clone_size: few
cdr3_length: 15
j_call: TRBJ2-5
d_call: TRBD1
cdr3_nt: TGTGCCAGCAGCGGCAGGACAGGGTTCGGAGAGACCCAGTACTTC
cdr3_aa: CASSGRTGFGETQYF

v_call: TRBV6-2/TRBV6-3
clone_size: NA
cdr3_length: 14
j_call: TRBJ1-4
d_call: TRBD1
cdr3_nt: TGTGCCAGCAGTCCGGGACAGCCCAATGAAAAACTGTTTTTT
cdr3_aa: CASSPGQPNEKLFF

v_call: TRBV4-1
clone_size: NA
cdr3_length: 15
j_call: TRBJ2-5
d_call: TRBD2
cdr3_nt: TGCGCCAGCAGCCAAGAGGGCGGGAGGGGGTCTGCCCAGTACTTC
cdr3_aa: CASSQEGGRGSAQYF

v_call: TRBV6-6
clone_size: NA
cdr3_length: 14
j_call: TRBJ1-6
d_call: TRBD1
cdr3_nt: TGTGCCAGCAGTTCCGACAGGGGCAGATCACCCCTCCACTTT
cdr3_aa: CASSSDRGRSPLHF

v_call: TRBV10-2
clone_size: few
cdr3_length: 15
j_call: TRBJ1-6
d_call: NA
cdr3_nt: TGCGCCAGCAGTGAGGCAGGCTCCTATAATTCACCCCTCCACTTT
cdr3_aa: CASSEAGSYNSPLHF

v_call: TRBV19
clone_size: NA
cdr3_length: 14
j_call: TRBJ2-1
d_call: NA
cdr3_nt: TGTGCCAGTAGTGGAGCATCCGGGTACAATGAGCAGTTCTTC
cdr3_aa: CASSGASGYNEQFF

v_call: TRBV19
clone_size: NA
cdr3_length: 15
j_call: TRBJ1-4
d_call: TRBD1
cdr3_nt: TGTGCCAGTAGTGAACAGGGGGCCATTAATGAAAAACTGTTTTTT
cdr3_aa: CASSEQGAINEKLFF

v_call: TRBV18
clone_size: NA
cdr3_length: 15
j_call: TRBJ1-4
d_call: TRBD1
cdr3_nt: TGTGCCAGCGCCTTAGGGACAGCAACTAATGAAAAACTGTTTTTT
cdr3_aa: CASALGTATNEKLFF

v_call: TRBV5-1
clone_size: NA
cdr3_length: 15
j_call: TRBJ2-5
d_call: TRBD2
cdr3_nt: TGCGCCAGCAGCTTGGGGGCTAGCGGGGAAGAGACCCAGTACTTC
cdr3_aa: CASSLGASGEETQYF

v_call: TRBV3-1/TRBV3-2
clone_size: NA
cdr3_length: 15
j_call: TRBJ2-1
d_call: TRBD2
cdr3_nt: TGTGCCAGCAGCCAAGATAGAGCGGGGGGGCTTGAGCAGTTCTTC
cdr3_aa: CASSQDRAGGLEQFF

v_call: TRBV5-8
clone_size: NA
cdr3_length: 12
j_call: TRBJ1-1
d_call: NA
cdr3_nt: TGTGCCAGCAGCTGGATTAAAGGGGTGGCTTTCTTT
cdr3_aa: CASSWIKGVAFF

v_call: TRBV5-6
clone_size: NA
cdr3_length: 13
j_call: TRBJ2-3
d_call: TRBD1
cdr3_nt: TGTGCCAGCAGCTTCAGGGGGACAGATACGCAGTATTTT
cdr3_aa: CASSFRGTDTQYF

v_call: TRBV18
clone_size: NA
cdr3_length: 14
j_call: TRBJ2-5
d_call: TRBD2
cdr3_nt: TGTGCCAGCTCACCGGGGACTATACAAGAGACCCAGTACTTC
cdr3_aa: CASSPGTIQETQYF

v_call: TRBV5-8
clone_size: NA
cdr3_length: 18
j_call: TRBJ2-1
d_call: TRBD2
cdr3_nt: TGTGCCAGCAGCAGACTAGCGGGAGCCTTACTCTCCTACAATGAGCAGTTCTTC
cdr3_aa: CASSRLAGALLSYNEQFF

v_call: TRBV19
clone_size: NA
cdr3_length: 14
j_call: TRBJ2-7
d_call: TRBD2
cdr3_nt: TGTGCCAGTACAGCCGGGGGGAGCTCCTACGAGCAGTACTTC
cdr3_aa: CASTAGGSSYEQYF

v_call: TRBV11-2
clone_size: once
cdr3_length: 15
j_call: TRBJ2-1
d_call: TRBD1
cdr3_nt: TGTGCCAGCAGCACTGACAGGGGGCGGTACAATGAGCAGTTCTTC
cdr3_aa: CASSTDRGRYNEQFF

v_call: TRBV2
clone_size: NA
cdr3_length: 13
j_call: TRBJ1-1
d_call: NA
cdr3_nt: TGTGCCAGCAGCCCTATTATGAACACTGAAGCTTTCTTT
cdr3_aa: CASSPIMNTEAFF

v_call: TRBV15
clone_size: few
cdr3_length: 12
j_call: TRBJ1-2
d_call: TRBD1
cdr3_nt: TGTGCCACCAGCAGAGGGGACAGGGGCCGGGACTTC
cdr3_aa: CATSRGDRGRDF

v_call: TRBV14
clone_size: medium-sized
cdr3_length: 11
j_call: TRBJ1-3
d_call: NA
cdr3_nt: TGTGCCAGCAGCGTAGGAAACACCATATATTTT
cdr3_aa: CASSVGNTIYF

v_call: TRBV6-6
clone_size: NA
cdr3_length: 16
j_call: TRBJ2-1
d_call: TRBD1
cdr3_nt: TGTGCCAGCATGAGTTCTGTGGGACAGCTATACAATGAGCAGTTCTTC
cdr3_aa: CASMSSVGQLYNEQFF

v_call: TRBV4-2
clone_size: few
cdr3_length: 17
j_call: TRBJ1-6
d_call: NA
cdr3_nt: TGTGCCAGCAGCCAAGATACGGGGGAAGGAAGTAATTCACCCCTCCACTTT
cdr3_aa: CASSQDTGEGSNSPLHF

v_call: TRBV2
clone_size: NA
cdr3_length: 13
j_call: TRBJ1-4
d_call: TRBD1
cdr3_nt: TGTGCCAGCCTGGGACAGGGAAATGAAAAACTGTTTTTT
cdr3_aa: CASLGQGNEKLFF

v_call: TRBV6-5
clone_size: NA
cdr3_length: 14
j_call: TRBJ1-1
d_call: NA
cdr3_nt: TGTGCCAGCAGTTACTCGCCAGGCGACACTGAAGCTTTCTTT
cdr3_aa: CASSYSPGDTEAFF

v_call: TRBV6-6
clone_size: NA
cdr3_length: 13
j_call: TRBJ2-1
d_call: TRBD2
cdr3_nt: TGTGCCAGCAGTCGGCTAGCGGGGGGGGAGCAGTTCTTC
cdr3_aa: CASSRLAGGEQFF

v_call: TRBV6-2/TRBV6-3
clone_size: NA
cdr3_length: 17
j_call: TRBJ2-3
d_call: TRBD1
cdr3_nt: TGTGCCAGCAGTTACCAGGGGACAGGGGTTAGCACAGATACGCAGTATTTT
cdr3_aa: CASSYQGTGVSTDTQYF

v_call: TRBV4-3
clone_size: NA
cdr3_length: 14
j_call: TRBJ1-6
d_call: NA
cdr3_nt: TGCGCCAGCAGCCAACGGGACACCGATTCACCCCTCCACTTT
cdr3_aa: CASSQRDTDSPLHF